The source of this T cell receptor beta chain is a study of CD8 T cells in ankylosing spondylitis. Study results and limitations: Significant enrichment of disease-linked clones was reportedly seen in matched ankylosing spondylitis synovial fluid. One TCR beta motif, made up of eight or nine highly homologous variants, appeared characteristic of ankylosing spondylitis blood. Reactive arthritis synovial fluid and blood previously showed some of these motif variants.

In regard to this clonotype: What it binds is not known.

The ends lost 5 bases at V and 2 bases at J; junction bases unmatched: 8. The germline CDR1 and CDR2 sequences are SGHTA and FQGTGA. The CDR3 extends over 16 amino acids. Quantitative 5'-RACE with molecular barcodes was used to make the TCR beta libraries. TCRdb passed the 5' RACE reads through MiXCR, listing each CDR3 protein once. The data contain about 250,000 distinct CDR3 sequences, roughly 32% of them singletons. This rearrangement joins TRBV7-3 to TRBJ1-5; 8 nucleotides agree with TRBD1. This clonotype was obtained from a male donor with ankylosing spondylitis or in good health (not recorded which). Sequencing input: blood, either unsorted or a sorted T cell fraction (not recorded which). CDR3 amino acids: CASSRSGQACNQPQHF. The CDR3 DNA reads TGTGCCAGCAGCCGATCGGGACAGGCGTGCAATCAGCCCCAGCATTTT.